This T cell receptor (beta chain) was recorded in a study of blood T cell repertoires in COVID-19. Study summary: Samples representing acute and convalescent COVID-19 were sourced from the United States, Italy and Spain. PBMCs, B-cell-depleted T cells, or T cells provided the cDNA or gDNA that made up the material.

Authors' data handling: Nucleated cell number was recorded as an estimate derived from reference gene primer amplification. The method was immunoSEQ multiplex PCR; TCRdb's version includes in-frame clones alone and lacks a portion of them. That table furnishes V, J and clone size, whereas the DNA furnished D and trimming. The sample shows about 140,000 clones, around nine tenths of them seen only once. V shed 7 bases and J shed 9 bases, with 13 bases lying between them. The CDR3 runs to 13 residues. This clone has just one count. V usage is TRBV12-3 or TRBV12-4 and J usage is TRBJ1-6, with D possibly being TRBD1 (5 bases). This clonotype originated in a woman aged 45-65 years with active or convalescent COVID-19. Sample: peripheral blood. The CDR3 DNA reads TGTGCCAGCACTGACCAGGGCGGTTCACCCCTCCACTTT. This sequence encodes CASTDQGGSPLHF.